This is a list of T cell receptor beta chains from one sample in a study of regulatory T cells in long-lasting Graves disease. TCRdb itself ran the multiplex PCR reads through MiXCR, one entry per CDR3 protein. The sample holds hundreds of thousands of distinct CDR3 sequences, less than 20% seen once. A further study also used this sample, focusing on T cells in Graves' hyperthyroidism and ophthalmopathy.

Sequenced material: peripheral blood mononuclear cells (PBMCs), taken at new diagnosis, from a patient treated with antithyroid drugs. Receptors originate from a woman aged 30 to 39 with Graves disease. CDR3s include the opening cysteine and the closing phenylalanine or tryptophan. The D gene is left open where the match is weak. A row's size may be missing; if present it is once, few, many or a size class.

j_gene	abundance	v_gene	len	d_gene	CDR3aa	CDR3nt
TRBJ2-7	many	TRBV2	11	NA	CASQRDYEQYF	TGTGCCAGCCAACGGGACTACGAGCAGTACTTC
TRBJ2-2	NA	TRBV9	16	TRBD2	CASSDPGGISTGELFF	TGTGCCAGCAGCGACCCGGGAGGGATCAGCACCGGGGAGCTGTTTTTT
TRBJ1-4	NA	TRBV6-1	15	NA	CASSPAKATNEKLFF	TGTGCCAGCAGCCCAGCGAAAGCAACTAATGAAAAACTGTTTTTT
TRBJ2-1	few	TRBV20-1	15	TRBD2	CSATSSGSTYNEQFF	TGCAGTGCTACCTCTAGCGGTTCTACCTACAATGAGCAGTTCTTC
TRBJ2-3	NA	TRBV5-1	16	NA	CASSSGTTLATDTQYF	TGCGCCAGCAGCTCCGGGACAACGCTAGCCACAGATACGCAGTATTTT
TRBJ2-2	NA	TRBV20-1	14	NA	CSARVELVTGELFF	TGCAGTGCTAGAGTCGAACTAGTCACCGGGGAGCTGTTTTTT
TRBJ2-1	many	TRBV7-2	12	NA	CASSRTRNEQFF	TGTGCCAGCAGCCGCACGAGGAATGAGCAGTTCTTC
TRBJ1-1	many	TRBV20-1	11	NA	CSAFRNTEAFF	TGCAGTGCCTTCAGAAACACTGAAGCTTTCTTT
TRBJ2-5	NA	TRBV7-3	18	TRBD1	CASSLTGSLGGQGETQYF	TGTGCCAGCAGCTTAACGGGGTCCCTGGGGGGACAGGGTGAGACCCAGTACTTC
TRBJ2-3	many	TRBV6-1	15	NA	CASSEDPGRTDTQYF	TGTGCCAGCAGTGAAGACCCGGGTCGCACAGATACGCAGTATTTT